This T cell receptor beta chain stems from a study of T and B cells in COVID-19 patients. Multiplex PCR with BIOMED2 TRB-A/B primer pools amplified TRB rearrangements. TCRdb called the multiplex PCR reads again in MiXCR, with one record for every CDR3 protein. The profile shows 2,500 to 4,000 distinct CDR3 sequences, about 23% of them singletons. Judged by abundance, this clonotype is medium-sized. No antigen is known for it. From blood, about 240-500 ng of genomic DNA served as TRB template. Losses at the gene ends were 4 bases for V and 4 bases for J; bases not matched to a gene: 3. This CDR3 spans 15 amino acids. Germline CDR1 is SGHNT and CDR2 is YYREEE (reference sequence). Study-wide points: No sequencing was yet done of CD4+, regulatory or CD8+ subsets, or of SARS-CoV-2-responsive or tetramer+ sorted cells. At recovery TRB diversity and richness exceeded healthy donors, after highly clonal active COVID-19 repertoires. Of roughly 2,000 TCR clusters found only in the recovered cohort, approximately 34 had low generation probability.

The TCR comes from a human donor with active COVID-19. The V and J genes are TRBV5-4 and TRBJ2-1, with 12 bases that match TRBD2. The sample comprised blood. CDR3 sequence reads: CASSAGLAGYNEQFF. The CDR3 DNA reads TGTGCCAGCAGCGCGGGACTAGCGGGTTACAATGAGCAGTTCTTC. The full variable domain, rest sourced from reference TRBV5-4 and TRBJ2-1, is ETGVTQSPTHLIKTRGQQVTLRCSSQSGHNTVSWYQQALGQGPQFIFQYYREEENGRGNFPPRFSGLQFPNYSSELNVNALELDDSALYLCASSAGLAGYNEQFFGPGTRLTVL.